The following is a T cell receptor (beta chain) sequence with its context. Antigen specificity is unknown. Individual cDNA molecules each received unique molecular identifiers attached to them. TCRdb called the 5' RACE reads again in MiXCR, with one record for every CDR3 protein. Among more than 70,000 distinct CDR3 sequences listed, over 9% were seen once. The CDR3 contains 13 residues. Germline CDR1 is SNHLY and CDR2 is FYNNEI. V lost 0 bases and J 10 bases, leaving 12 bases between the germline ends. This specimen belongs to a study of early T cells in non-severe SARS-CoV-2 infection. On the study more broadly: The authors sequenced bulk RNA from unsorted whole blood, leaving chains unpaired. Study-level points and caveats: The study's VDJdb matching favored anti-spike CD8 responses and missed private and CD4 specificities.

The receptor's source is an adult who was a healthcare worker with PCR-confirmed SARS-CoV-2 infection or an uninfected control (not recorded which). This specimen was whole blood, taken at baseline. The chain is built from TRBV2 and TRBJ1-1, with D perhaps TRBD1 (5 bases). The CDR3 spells CASSEAGRQGAFF. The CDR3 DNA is TGTGCCAGCAGTGAAGCAGGTCGGCAGGGAGCTTTCTTT.